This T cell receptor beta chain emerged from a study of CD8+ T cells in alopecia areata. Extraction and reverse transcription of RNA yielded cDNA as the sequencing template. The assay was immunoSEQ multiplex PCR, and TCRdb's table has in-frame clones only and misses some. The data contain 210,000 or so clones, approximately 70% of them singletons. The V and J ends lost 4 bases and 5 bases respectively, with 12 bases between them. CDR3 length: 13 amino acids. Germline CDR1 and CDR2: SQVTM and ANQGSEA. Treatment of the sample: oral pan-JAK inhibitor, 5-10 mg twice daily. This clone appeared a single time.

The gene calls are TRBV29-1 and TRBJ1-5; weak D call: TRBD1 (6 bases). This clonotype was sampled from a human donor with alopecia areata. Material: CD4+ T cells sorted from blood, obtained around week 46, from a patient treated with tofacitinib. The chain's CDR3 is CSVATGSHQPQHF. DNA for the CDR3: TGCAGCGTTGCTACAGGGAGCCATCAGCCCCAGCATTTT.